This passage covers 24 T cell receptor beta chains from one sample sequenced in a study of a mutant IDH1 vaccine in newly diagnosed glioma. Clones were read by immunoSEQ multiplex PCR, and TCRdb kept only the in-frame ones, dropping some. This sample carries tens of thousands of clones, around 83% of them seen once, and the ten largest clones take more than 3%. Their recognized antigens are unknown. The time point: week 47, end of study. In the vaccine, a single dose held 300 ug of the mutant IDH1 20-mer peptide, along with topical imiquimod. The sample in question was PBMCs, obtained from a glioma patient whose treatment included an IDH1 peptide vaccine. The source is a man aged 30 to 45 with glioma.

The V gene is TRBV7-8, the J gene TRBJ1-2; D is possibly TRBD1 (6 bases). CDR3 length: 19 amino acids. Trimming took off 2 bases at V and 1 base at J, with 23 bases between the two ends. Per the germline V gene, CDR1 is SGHVS and CDR2 is FQNEAQ. The CDR3, as DNA: TGTGCCAGCAGCTTACGGGTACCGGATGGGGGGACACATAACTATGGCTACACCTTC. This gives the protein CASSLRVPDGGTHNYGYTF.

The CDR3 loop reads CATTSRVGETQYF. In nucleotides, the CDR3 is TGTGCCACCACTAGTCGGGTTGGGGAGACCCAGTACTTC. The chain has TRBV6-1 and TRBJ2-5, with D possibly being TRBD2 (5 bases). V lost 10 bases and J 5 bases, leaving 17 bases between the germline ends. The CDR3 extends over 13 amino acids. CDR1 and CDR2 (germline): MNHNS, SASEGT.

In this sample, this clone turned up a few times. The rearrangement joins TRBV28 to TRBJ1-1, with TRBD1 as a possible D gene (5 bases). Between the trimmed V and J ends, which lost 2 bases and 1 base, there was a span of 17 bases. CDR1 and CDR2 from the germline V gene are MDHEN and SYDVKM. There are 17 residues in the CDR3. CDR3 sequence (DNA): TGTGCCAGCAGTTTAAGGGGACCTAGACAGAGGAACACTGAAGCTTTCTTT. Translation gives CASSLRGPRQRNTEAFF.

In its sample, this clone is medium-sized (0.01 to 0.1%). V and J are TRBV6-4 and TRBJ2-3; 10 nucleotides agree with TRBD1. CDR1 and CDR2 from the germline V gene are MRHNA and SNTAGT. Trimming cost V 2 bases and J 1 base; bases outside gene matches: 0. The CDR3 length is 15 residues. The CDR3 sequence is CASSDGTGGTDTQYF. CDR3 nucleotide sequence: TGTGCCAGCAGTGACGGGACAGGGGGCACAGATACGCAGTATTTT.

The V and J genes are TRBV7-9 and TRBJ1-4; D unresolved. CDR1 and CDR2 (germline): SEHNR, FQNEAQ (reference sequence). The length of the CDR3 is 11 residues. The CDR3 loop reads CAWSENEKLFF. CDR3 bases: TGTGCATGGTCAGAGAATGAAAAACTGTTTTTT.

This sequence joins TRBV5-1 and TRBJ2-2; unclear D gene. Trimming stripped 1 base from V and 2 bases from J, with 6 bases between. CDR3 length: 14 amino acids. Germline lookup yields CDR1 SGHRS and CDR2 YFSETQ. The CDR3 bases are TGCGCCAGCAGCTTGATAATAAACACCGGGGAGCTGTTTTTT. It specifies CASSLIINTGELFF.

The chain carries TRBV6-5 and TRBJ2-3; 8 bases map to TRBD2. Trimming at V came to 2 bases and at J to 3 bases, leaving 7 bases not matched to a gene. The CDR3 has 16 amino acids. From germline, CDR1 is MNHEY and CDR2 SVGAGI. CDR3 bases: TGTGCCAGCAGTTACCACGGGGGGGCCCGGACAGATACGCAGTATTTT. Amino acid sequence: CASSYHGGARTDTQYF.

The V call is TRBV29-1, the J call TRBJ2-3; D perhaps matches TRBD1 (5 bases). Per the germline V gene, CDR1 is SQVTM and CDR2 is ANQGSEA. This CDR3 is built from 14 residues. Trimming left V 4 bases short and J 0 bases short, with 11 bases between. The CDR3 DNA is TGCAGCGTTGTAAAGGGGTTCAGCACAGATACGCAGTATTTT. Its protein product is CSVVKGFSTDTQYF.

This chain links TRBV5-1 with TRBJ2-7; 7 bases match TRBD2. V lost 4 bases to trimming and J lost 0 bases; unmatched junction nucleotides: 10. Germline values: CDR1 SGHRS, CDR2 YFSETQ. This CDR3 has 16 residues. The CDR3 region is CASSLGGIPSSYEQYF. Written as DNA, the CDR3 is TGCGCCAGCAGCCTGGGGGGGATTCCCAGCTCCTACGAGCAGTACTTC.

The chain carries TRBV25-1 and TRBJ2-3; D remains ambiguous. The V end was cut by 2 bases, the J end by 14 bases, with 11 bases between. The CDR3 sequence is 11 residues long. Germline CDR1 MGHDK, CDR2 SYGVNS. The CDR3, as DNA: TGTGCCAGCAGTGAACCCGATGTGCGGTATTTT. Translation: CASSEPDVRYF. The full variable domain, completed using reference TRBV25-1 and TRBJ2-3, is EADIYQTPRYLVIGTGKKITLECSQTMGHDKMYWYQQDPGMELHLIHYSYGVNSTEKGDLSSESTVSRIRTEHFPLTLESARPSHTSQYLCASSEPDVRYFGPGTRLTVL.

The chain links TRBV27 to TRBJ1-1; maybe TRBD1 (5 bases). V was pared by 6 bases and J by 3 bases, with 14 bases between. CDR3 length: 14 residues. The V gene's germline CDR1 is MNHEY and CDR2 SMNVEV (reference sequence). CDR3 in DNA: TGTGCCAGCAGCCCCAGGTGGGGGGACACTGAAGCTTTCTTT. This encodes CASSPRWGDTEAFF.

The V and J genes are TRBV4-1 and TRBJ1-2, with TRBD1 matching 7 bases. CDR3 length: 13 amino acids. V gave up 4 bases and J gave up 6 bases; unmatched junction bases: 5. Germline V gene sequence: CDR1 MGHRA, CDR2 YSYEKL. This CDR3 is CASSRRTGDGYTF. The CDR3 DNA follows: TGCGCCAGCAGCCGGAGGACAGGCGATGGCTACACCTTC.

The rearrangement uses TRBV5-1 and TRBJ2-5; 11 positions agree with TRBD1. V dropped 3 bases and J dropped 1; count of bases not matched to a gene: 14. In germline, CDR1 is SGHRS, CDR2 YFSETQ. This CDR3 spans 19 amino acids. This CDR3 is CASSSGRGQGVPRQETQYF. DNA for the CDR3: TGCGCCAGCAGCTCTGGGAGGGGACAGGGGGTTCCCCGCCAAGAGACCCAGTACTTC.

V and J are TRBV10-3 and TRBJ1-2, with 8 bases matching TRBD1. This CDR3 region has 12 residues. The V and J ends lost 5 bases and 8 bases, in that order; junction bases with no gene match: 4. CDR1 is ENHRY and CDR2 is SYGVKD in the germline V gene. In nucleotides, the CDR3 is TGTGCCATCAGTCAGGGGGCGGAGGGCTACACCTTC. As protein: CAISQGAEGYTF.

The V call is TRBV27, the J call TRBJ2-1; the match to TRBD2 covers 9 bases. Germline V gene lookup returns CDR1 MNHEY and CDR2 SMNVEV (reference sequence). This CDR3 region has 14 residues. The trim removed 2 bases at V and 8 bases at J, leaving 4 bases unmatched. CDR3: CASSLRGTSHEQFF. The CDR3, as DNA: TGTGCCAGCAGTTTAAGGGGGACTAGCCATGAGCAGTTCTTC.

The V and J genes are TRBV19 and TRBJ1-5; no clear D. V lost 3 bases to trimming and J lost 5 bases, with 14 bases between them. The CDR3 runs to 15 residues. Per germline, CDR1 LNHDA and CDR2 SQIVND (reference sequence). The CDR3 DNA follows: TGTGCCAGTAGTATGGACCCCCGCGGCGATCAGCCCCAGCATTTT. Amino acids: CASSMDPRGDQPQHF.

The V and J genes are TRBV11-2 and TRBJ1-5; no clear D gene. The length of the CDR3 is 16 residues. The V end was cut by 4 bases, the J end by 1 base, with 14 bases between. Per the germline V gene, CDR1 is SGHAT and CDR2 is FQNNGV. The chain's CDR3 is CASSSPDDESNQPQHF. CDR3 in DNA: TGTGCCAGCAGCTCTCCCGACGACGAGAGCAATCAGCCCCAGCATTTT.

This chain joins TRBV7-9 and TRBJ2-3; 11 bases align to TRBD2. Germline V gene data show CDR1 as SEHNR and CDR2 as FQNEAQ (reference sequence). The trim removed 5 bases at V and 0 bases at J, leaving 4 bases unmatched. The CDR3 is made up of 16 amino acids. CDR3 nucleotide sequence: TGTGCCAGCAGCCCGGGGACTAGCGGAAGCACAGATACGCAGTATTTT. Its protein is CASSPGTSGSTDTQYF.

The chain employs TRBV11-2 and TRBJ1-5; tentatively, D is TRBD1 (6 bases). This CDR3 spans 15 amino acids. Germline V CDR1 and CDR2: SGHAT, FQNNGV. V was trimmed by 1 base and J by 3 bases, leaving 10 bases between them. The CDR3 region is CASSLGGGANQPQHF. CDR3 nucleotides: TGTGCCAGCAGCTTAGGAGGGGGGGCCAATCAGCCCCAGCATTTT.

V is TRBV18 and J is TRBJ2-7, with D maybe TRBD2 (5 bases). The germline V and J ends were trimmed by 0 bases and 3 bases, with 6 bases remaining between them. The CDR3 covers 13 residues. Germline CDR1 KGHSH, CDR2 LQKENI. CDR3 sequence (DNA): TGTGCCAGCTCACCACCGAGCGGCTACGAGCAGTACTTC. Amino acid sequence: CASSPPSGYEQYF.

The chain couples TRBV7-9 to TRBJ1-1; no reliable D call. V was pared by 5 bases and J by 11 bases, with 15 bases between. Germline V gene lookup returns CDR1 SEHNR and CDR2 FQNEAQ (reference sequence). This CDR3 has 12 amino acids. In DNA form, the CDR3 reads TGTGCCAGCAGCACCCGGGTAGATCGGGCTTTCTTT. It is translated as CASSTRVDRAFF.

Concerning this clone itself: Germline is not matched at one junction end, which may reflect a read error. Distinct nucleotide sequences in the sample also encode this CDR3. This rearrangement joins TRBV28 to TRBJ1-2; no definite D call. Germline V lookup: CDR1 MDHEN, CDR2 SYDVKM. The CDR3 sequence is 13 residues long. The CDR3 DNA sequence: TGTGCCAGCAGTTTAACGGGGAACTACGGCTACACCTTC. This translates into CASSLTGNYGYTF.

The chain has TRBV6-1 and TRBJ2-1; D is unresolved. The CDR3 has 13 amino acids. V gave up 4 bases and J gave up 9 bases, with 13 bases separating them. The germline V gene has CDR1 MNHNS and CDR2 SASEGT. The CDR3 loop is CASSADRVGEQFF. The DNA for the CDR3 is TGTGCCAGCAGTGCCGATAGGGTTGGTGAGCAGTTCTTC.

This clone appeared once. A junction boundary mismatches the germline segment, possibly from a read error. At the DNA level, this CDR3 is encoded by other sequences in the same sample as well. This rearrangement joins TRBV6-5 to TRBJ1-2; TRBD1 is a possible D gene (5 bases). CDR1 and CDR2 (germline): MNHEY, SVGAGI. The CDR3 runs 15 residues. Written as DNA, the CDR3 is TGCGCCAGCGGACAAAAGGGAAACCCTAACTATGGCTACACCTTC. Translating gives CASGQKGNPNYGYTF.